This T cell receptor (beta chain) appears in the sequencing data of a study of CD8 T cells in ankylosing spondylitis. Study findings and constraints: It was reported that disease-linked clones were significantly enriched in matched ankylosing spondylitis synovial fluid.

With molecular barcodes, quantitative 5'-RACE was used to make the TCR beta libraries. One entry per CDR3 protein, called by TCRdb with MiXCR from the 5' RACE reads. This sample has approximately 300,000 distinct CDR3 sequences; around 21% occur once, and the top ten carry roughly 3.6%. V was cut by 2 bases and J by 0 bases, with 7 bases left in between. This CDR3 has 13 residues. Per the germline V gene, CDR1 is SQVTM and CDR2 is ANQGSEA. This clonotype was found many times. Antigen: not known. Specimen: blood, either unsorted or a sorted T cell fraction (not recorded which). The TCR sequence derives from a female donor with ankylosing spondylitis or in good health (not recorded which). The chain uses TRBV29-1 and TRBJ1-1; D is uncertain. The CDR3 DNA reads as TGCAGCGTTGAAAGACGGATGAACACTGAAGCTTTCTTT. It encodes CSVERRMNTEAFF.